These 23 T cell receptor beta chains originate from one sample sequenced in a study of technical replicates of blood from several donors. Measured with immunoSEQ multiplex PCR; TCRdb has only the in-frame clones, and not every one. The data contain under 90,000 clones, around 94% of them singletons. Sequences were obtained from T cells isolated from PBMCs. All receptors derive from a human donor in good health.

This sequence joins TRBV28 and TRBJ2-1, with 8 bases fitting TRBD2. CDR3 length equals 15 residues. V shed 7 bases and J 5 bases; nucleotides not matched to a gene: 10. Germline lookup yields CDR1 MDHEN and CDR2 SYDVKM. The CDR3 bases are TGTGCCAGCACCGCCCCGGGGGGGCCGAACAATGAGCAGTTCTTC. Residues: CASTAPGGPNNEQFF.

A single count supports this clone. The V call is TRBV4-2, the J call TRBJ2-3; unclear D gene. Germline V gene sequence: CDR1 LGHNA, CDR2 YNFKEQ. Trimming pared 4 bases from V and 2 bases from J, leaving 10 bases between. The CDR3 loop spans 14 amino acids. This CDR3 is CASSPGSVTDTQYF. The CDR3 nucleotides are TGTGCCAGCAGCCCCGGGTCGGTCACAGATACGCAGTATTTT.

The V call is TRBV28, the J call TRBJ2-1; TRBD2 is a possible D gene (6 bases). The V and J ends lost 6 bases and 6 bases respectively, with 18 bases between them. The CDR3 is made up of 15 amino acids. Per the germline V gene, CDR1 is MDHEN and CDR2 is SYDVKM. CDR3 amino acids: CASSPRAGTVNEQFF. The CDR3 DNA reads TGTGCCAGCAGCCCTCGGGCCGGGACTGTCAATGAGCAGTTCTTC.

J is TRBJ1-1 and V is TRBV27, with D maybe TRBD1 (6 bases). V lost 5 bases and J lost 0, with 19 bases in between. Germline CDR1 reads MNHEY; CDR2 reads SMNVEV (reference sequence). This CDR3 has 17 amino acids. The CDR3 DNA sequence: TGTGCCAGCAGTCCGAATCTCGCAGGGGAGCTGAACACTGAAGCTTTCTTT. Translation gives CASSPNLAGELNTEAFF.

This chain uses TRBV10-2 with TRBJ1-1; maybe TRBD1 (6 bases). V was shortened by 6 bases and J by 1 base, with 12 bases between the two germline ends. CDR1 is WSHSY and CDR2 is SAAADI in the germline V gene. The CDR3 totals 14 residues. In DNA form, the CDR3 reads TGCGCCAGCAGACCGACAGGCACGAACACTGAAGCTTTCTTT. This gives the protein CASRPTGTNTEAFF.

This chain joins TRBV2 and TRBJ1-6; no reliable D call. Germline values: CDR1 SNHLY, CDR2 FYNNEI. The CDR3 runs 14 residues. Trimming pared 5 bases from V and 2 bases from J, leaving 7 bases between. CDR3 in DNA: TGTGCCAGCAGTTCCGGGACCTATAATTCACCCCTCCACTTT. This codes for CASSSGTYNSPLHF.

V gene TRBV6-5 combines with J gene TRBJ1-2; TRBD1 matches at 7 bases. From germline, CDR1 is MNHEY and CDR2 SVGAGI. After removal of 2 bases from V and 5 bases from J, the junction contained 5 bases not matched to a gene. The CDR3 covers 14 residues. CDR3 protein: CASSYLGTDYGYTF. Written as DNA, the CDR3 is TGTGCCAGCAGTTACCTCGGGACAGATTATGGCTACACCTTC.

The chain employs TRBV11-2 and TRBJ1-1, with a possible D match to TRBD1 (6 bases). Germline CDR1 is SGHAT and CDR2 is FQNNGV. This CDR3 spans 14 amino acids. V was shortened by 3 bases and J by 2 bases, with 10 bases between the two germline ends. This CDR3 is CASSFVQGNTEAFF. DNA of the CDR3: TGTGCCAGCAGCTTTGTACAGGGTAACACTGAAGCTTTCTTT.

This chain uses TRBV5-1 with TRBJ2-6; a weak D match, TRBD1 (5 bases). CDR3 length: 15 residues. V gave up 3 bases and J gave up 2 bases, with 9 bases separating them. CDR1 is SGHRS, CDR2 YFSETQ, per germline. CDR3 protein: CASSSQGTGANVLTF. CDR3 sequence (DNA): TGCGCCAGCAGCTCGCAGGGAACTGGGGCCAACGTCCTGACTTTC.

CDR3: CASSIVSGGANIQYF. The CDR3 DNA is TGTGCCAGTAGTATAGTTTCGGGGGGGGCAAACATTCAGTACTTC. This chain connects TRBV19 to TRBJ2-4; TRBD2 aligns across 8 bases. V dropped 1 base and J dropped 6; count of bases not matched to a gene: 5. The CDR3 contains 15 residues. CDR1 is LNHDA and CDR2 is SQIVND in the germline V gene (reference sequence).

V gene TRBV10-3 combines with J gene TRBJ2-7; 10 nucleotides match TRBD2. The CDR3 sequence is 19 residues long. CDR1 and CDR2 (germline): ENHRY, SYGVKD. The V gene end was trimmed by 3 bases and the J gene end by 5 bases; junction bases not matched to a gene: 19. The CDR3 region is CAISEGGPGLALVVDEQYF. CDR3 DNA: TGTGCCATCAGTGAAGGGGGTCCGGGACTAGCGTTAGTGGTCGACGAGCAGTACTTC.

CDR3 region: CATKGDNRAGAFF. The CDR3 region has the DNA TGTGCCACCAAAGGGGACAACAGGGCCGGAGCTTTCTTT. V is TRBV2 and J is TRBJ1-1; tentatively, D is TRBD1 (6 bases). Trimming pared 10 bases from V and 10 bases from J, leaving 22 bases between. Looked up from germline, CDR1 is SNHLY and CDR2 is FYNNEI. CDR3 length: 13 amino acids.

This chain joins TRBV7-9 and TRBJ2-7, with D uncertain. This CDR3 has 12 residues. Germline-derived CDR1 and CDR2 are SEHNR and FQNEAQ (reference sequence). V gave up 2 bases and J gave up 6 bases, with 8 bases separating them. DNA of the CDR3: TGTGCCAGCAGCTTAACTGCGTCCGAGCAGTACTTC. As protein: CASSLTASEQYF.

This rearrangement joins TRBV2 to TRBJ1-1; unclear D gene. Germline V gives CDR1 SNHLY, CDR2 FYNNEI. V dropped 3 bases and J dropped 7 bases, with 21 bases sitting between them. This CDR3 comprises 16 residues. CDR3 sequence: CASSDRRGKARIEAFF. The CDR3 bases are TGTGCCAGCAGTGATAGGAGAGGGAAGGCCCGTATTGAAGCTTTCTTT.

This chain joins TRBV5-1 and TRBJ2-2; D ambiguous. Trimming removed 6 bases at V and 1 base at J, with 7 bases between. The CDR3 is made up of 13 amino acids. The germline V gene encodes CDR1 SGHRS and CDR2 YFSETQ. CDR3 sequence (DNA): TGCGCCAGCACTTACTGGAACACCGGGGAGCTGTTTTTT. Its protein product is CASTYWNTGELFF.

This chain connects TRBV28 to TRBJ2-1, with no clear D. The V and J ends lost 5 bases and 5 bases respectively, with 13 bases between them. Germline V gene data show CDR1 as MDHEN and CDR2 as SYDVKM. There are 14 residues in the CDR3. The CDR3 reads CASSTVAENNEQFF. The CDR3 coding sequence is TGTGCCAGCAGTACCGTGGCGGAAAACAATGAGCAGTTCTTC.

V usage is TRBV9 and J usage is TRBJ2-7; TRBD1 aligns across 11 bases. The CDR3 length is 14 residues. The J segment lost 4 bases and the V segment lost 3 bases, leaving 3 bases of the junction unmatched. Germline lookup yields CDR1 SGDLS and CDR2 YYNGEE. CDR3 nucleotides: TGTGCCAGCAGCGCCGGGACAGGGGGATACGAGCAGTACTTC. Its protein product is CASSAGTGGYEQYF.

This chain joins TRBV29-1 and TRBJ2-3, with 8 bases lining up with TRBD1. The CDR3 consists of 17 residues. Germline V gives CDR1 SQVTM, CDR2 ANQGSEA. The V gene end was trimmed by 2 bases and the J gene end by 2 bases; junction bases not matched to a gene: 12. CDR3 sequence: CSVERPPRQGFTDTQYF. DNA for the CDR3: TGCAGCGTTGAAAGACCCCCCCGACAGGGGTTCACAGATACGCAGTATTTT.

This clone was recorded once. The V call is TRBV7-3, the J call TRBJ2-1, with 7 bases matching TRBD1. The CDR3 contains 14 residues. J gave up 10 bases and V 4 bases, and 10 bases lay outside the gene matches. The germline V gene encodes CDR1 SGHTA and CDR2 FQGTGA. The CDR3 DNA is TGTGCCAGCAGCTCTTCGACAGGGATTCAAGAGCAGTTCTTC. This encodes CASSSSTGIQEQFF.

The chain is built from TRBV6-6 and TRBJ1-1; D is unresolved. CDR1 is MNHNY and CDR2 is SVGAGI in the germline V gene (reference sequence). CDR3 length equals 13 residues. V dropped 6 bases and J dropped 1 base, with 9 bases sitting between them. The CDR3 here is CASRSNTNTEAFF. The CDR3 nucleotides read TGTGCCAGCAGATCCAACACGAACACTGAAGCTTTCTTT.

The chain couples TRBV5-1 to TRBJ1-2; 10 nucleotides match TRBD1. The germline V gene has CDR1 SGHRS and CDR2 YFSETQ. This CDR3 has 15 amino acids. J gave up 7 bases and V 4 bases, and 10 bases lay outside the gene matches. The CDR3 DNA sequence: TGCGCCAGCAGCGGAGGGACAGGGGTCCCGTCTGGCTACACCTTC. Amino acids: CASSGGTGVPSGYTF. Based on the CDR3 plus reference TRBV5-1 and TRBJ1-2, the full variable domain is KAGVTQTPRYLIKTRGQQVTLSCSPISGHRSVSWYQQTPGQGLQFLFEYFSETQRNKGNFPGRFSGRQFSNSRSEMNVSTLELGDSALYLCASSGGTGVPSGYTFGSGTRLTVV.

This chain connects TRBV6-5 to TRBJ2-3, with 7 bases that match TRBD2. Trimming took 6 bases from V and 4 from J; bases not matched to a gene: 10. This CDR3 has 15 amino acids. CDR1 is MNHEY, CDR2 SVGAGI, per germline. The DNA of the CDR3 is TGTGCCAGCAGCCACGGCTGGGAGGGTGCAGATACGCAGTATTTT. Translation: CASSHGWEGADTQYF.

The genes are TRBV5-4 and TRBJ1-1, with unresolved D. Germline assignment: CDR1 SGHNT and CDR2 YYREEE (reference sequence). The CDR3 runs 15 residues. The V end lost 0 bases, the J end lost 1 base, and 10 bases lay between the germline ends. CDR3 protein: CASSLALRGNTEAFF. CDR3 DNA sequence: TGTGCCAGCAGCTTGGCCCTCAGAGGGAACACTGAAGCTTTCTTT.